This section outlines one T cell receptor beta chain sequence together with its context. Authors' methods: Nucleated cell number was recorded as an estimate derived from reference gene primer amplification. Assay: immunoSEQ multiplex PCR; the TCRdb copy retains only in-frame clones and omits some. D and trimming come from the DNA, and the V and J calls and clone size come from that table. Among some 200,000 clones listed, about four fifths were seen once. The V gene's germline CDR1 is SQVTM and CDR2 ANQGSEA. The CDR3 has 12 residues. Trimming took 1 base from V and 4 from J, leaving 7 bases between them. The data were taken from a study of blood T cell repertoires in COVID-19. Across the whole study: Collection of acute and convalescent COVID-19 samples took place in the United States, Italy and Spain. T cells, B-cell-depleted T cells, or PBMCs provided the cDNA or gDNA that served as material.

The sequencing sample was made of peripheral blood. This chain links TRBV29-1 with TRBJ1-2; D gene unclear. The clonotype comes from a woman aged 45-65 years with active or convalescent COVID-19. For the CDR3, the DNA is TGCAGCGTTGAAGGGGCCGGCTATGGCTACACCTTC. This gives the protein CSVEGAGYGYTF.